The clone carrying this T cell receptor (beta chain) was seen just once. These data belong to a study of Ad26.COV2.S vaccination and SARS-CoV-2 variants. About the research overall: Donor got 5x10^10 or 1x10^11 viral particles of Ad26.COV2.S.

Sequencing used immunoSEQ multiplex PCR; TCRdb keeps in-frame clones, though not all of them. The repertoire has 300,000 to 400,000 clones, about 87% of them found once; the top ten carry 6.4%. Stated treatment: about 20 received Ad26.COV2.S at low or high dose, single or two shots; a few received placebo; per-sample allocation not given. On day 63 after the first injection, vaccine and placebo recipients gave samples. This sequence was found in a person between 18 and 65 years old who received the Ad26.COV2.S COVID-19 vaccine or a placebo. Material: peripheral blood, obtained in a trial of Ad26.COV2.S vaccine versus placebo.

Written as DNA, the CDR3 is TGTGCCAGCAGTAGGGGAGGGACAGGGGGTTACAATGAGCAGTTCTTC. It specifies CASSRGGTGGYNEQFF. This chain links TRBV11-3 with TRBJ2-1; 11 bases map to TRBD1. In germline, CDR1 is SGHNT, CDR2 YENEEA. The junction had 8 bases not matched to a gene; V was cut back by 6 bases and J by 4 bases. This CDR3 is 16 amino acids long.